This TCR beta chain comes out of a study of control samples from healthy donors and cancer patients. This CDR3 has 15 amino acids. Germline V gene lookup returns CDR1 KGHDR and CDR2 SFDVKD. Trimming pared 0 bases from V and 5 bases from J, leaving 12 bases between. Measured with immunoSEQ multiplex PCR; TCRdb has only the in-frame clones, and not every one. The sample lists some 120,000 clones, around 90% occurring once. This clonotype was obtained from a man younger than 30 in good health. The sample was blood. V gene TRBV24-1 combines with J gene TRBJ2-5, with D perhaps TRBD1 (5 bases). The CDR3 region is CATSDLGGGAETQYF. Written as DNA, the CDR3 is TGTGCCACCAGTGATTTGGGCGGTGGGGCGGAGACCCAGTACTTC.